A single sample is the source of the 8 T cell receptor beta chains below, sequenced in a study of blood T cell repertoires in COVID-19. The repertoire was sequenced with immunoSEQ multiplex PCR; TCRdb's copy has only in-frame clones and lacks some. Found here are over 50,000 clones, less than 90% of them singletons; the top ten hold about 10%. What was sequenced was peripheral blood. The receptors come from a human donor in a cohort sampled during active COVID-19.

V usage is TRBV14 and J usage is TRBJ2-7, with D perhaps matching TRBD1 (5 bases). Trimming took 4 bases from V and 6 from J, leaving 13 bases between them. CDR1 and CDR2 (germline): SGHDN, FVKESK. The CDR3 is 13 residues long. Written as DNA, the CDR3 is TGTGCCAGCAGCCCTTATTTAAGGGGCGAGCAGTACTTC. Its protein product is CASSPYLRGEQYF.

A few counts support this clone. V is TRBV2 and J is TRBJ2-7; 10 positions agree with TRBD1. Losses at the gene ends were 4 bases for V and 3 bases for J; bases not matched to a gene: 3. Germline values: CDR1 SNHLY, CDR2 FYNNEI. CDR3 size: 14 residues. The CDR3 sequence is CASSVWDRGYEQYF. CDR3 DNA: TGTGCCAGCAGTGTGTGGGACAGGGGCTACGAGCAGTACTTC.

The chain combines TRBV29-1 with TRBJ1-2, with 7 bases that match TRBD1. V was clipped by 7 bases and J by 8 bases; unmatched bases: 10. Germline V CDR1 and CDR2: SQVTM, ANQGSEA. The CDR3 is made up of 12 amino acids. CDR3 residues: CSAGRQGRGYTF. The CDR3 DNA follows: TGCAGCGCAGGAAGACAGGGCCGGGGCTACACCTTC.

This clone has only one observation. The J gene is TRBJ2-4, the V gene TRBV28; the match to TRBD1 covers 7 bases. J gave up 0 bases and V 7 bases, and 9 bases lay outside the gene matches. The length of the CDR3 is 16 residues. Per the germline V gene, CDR1 is MDHEN and CDR2 is SYDVKM. In DNA form, the CDR3 reads TGTGCCAGCACCCAGCCGGGACAGCTAGCCAAAAACATTCAGTACTTC. The encoded protein is CASTQPGQLAKNIQYF.

A few counts support this clone. V gene TRBV10-3 combines with J gene TRBJ1-1, with 8 bases lining up with TRBD1. The germline V gene encodes CDR1 ENHRY and CDR2 SYGVKD. V was clipped by 4 bases and J by 1 base; unmatched bases: 11. The CDR3 spans 17 residues. CDR3 DNA sequence: TGTGCCATCAGTGGGAAAGGACAGGGAACCCGGAACACTGAAGCTTTCTTT. Translation: CAISGKGQGTRNTEAFF.

The chain recombines TRBV6-5 with TRBJ2-7, with a weak D call TRBD2 (5 bases). The CDR3 consists of 14 residues. CDR1 MNHEY and CDR2 SVGAGI come from the germline V gene. Between the trimmed V and J ends, which lost 2 bases and 7 bases, there was a span of 15 bases. CDR3 sequence: CASSYGSGNGEQYF. In DNA, the CDR3 is TGTGCCAGCAGTTACGGGTCCGGGAACGGGGAGCAGTACTTC.

This chain uses TRBV10-2 with TRBJ2-1; 8 bases match TRBD2. Unmatched junction bases numbered 6, after V lost 8 bases and J lost 0 bases. From germline, CDR1 is WSHSY and CDR2 SAAADI. This CDR3 is 15 amino acids long. This CDR3 reads CASGAGASSYNEQFF. CDR3 DNA sequence: TGCGCCAGCGGAGCGGGGGCGAGCTCCTACAATGAGCAGTTCTTC.

This rearrangement joins TRBV6-1 to TRBJ2-1, with TRBD2 identical over 10 bases. Germline-derived CDR1 and CDR2 are MNHNS and SASEGT. Trimming removed 1 base from V and 12 bases from J; junction bases left unmatched: 6. The CDR3 has 14 amino acids. The CDR3 region has the DNA TGTGCCAGCAGTGAAGGGGGACTAGCGAAACTGCAGTTCTTC. Protein sequence: CASSEGGLAKLQFF.